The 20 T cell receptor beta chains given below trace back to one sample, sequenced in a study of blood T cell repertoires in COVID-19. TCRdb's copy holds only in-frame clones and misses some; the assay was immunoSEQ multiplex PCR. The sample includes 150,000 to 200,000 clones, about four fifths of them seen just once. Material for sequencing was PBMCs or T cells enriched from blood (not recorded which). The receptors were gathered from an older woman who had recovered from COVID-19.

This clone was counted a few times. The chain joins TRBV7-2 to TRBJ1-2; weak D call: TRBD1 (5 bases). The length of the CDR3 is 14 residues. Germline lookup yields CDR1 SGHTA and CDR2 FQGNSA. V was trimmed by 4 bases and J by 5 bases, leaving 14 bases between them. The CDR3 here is CASSWDRRGYGYTF. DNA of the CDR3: TGTGCCAGCAGCTGGGACCGGCGGGGGTATGGCTACACCTTC.

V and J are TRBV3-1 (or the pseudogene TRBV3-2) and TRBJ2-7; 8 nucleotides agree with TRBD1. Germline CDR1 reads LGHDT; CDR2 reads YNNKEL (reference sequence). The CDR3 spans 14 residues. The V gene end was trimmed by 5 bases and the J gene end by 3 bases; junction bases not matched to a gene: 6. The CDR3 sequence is CASSYWTGSYEQYF. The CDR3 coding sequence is TGTGCCAGCAGCTATTGGACAGGGAGCTACGAGCAGTACTTC.

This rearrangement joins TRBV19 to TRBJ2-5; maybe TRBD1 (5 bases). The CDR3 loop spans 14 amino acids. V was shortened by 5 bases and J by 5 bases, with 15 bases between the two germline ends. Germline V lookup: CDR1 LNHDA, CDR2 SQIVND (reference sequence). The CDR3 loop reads CASSAWTLVETQYF. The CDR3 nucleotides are TGTGCCAGTAGTGCCTGGACACTGGTGGAGACCCAGTACTTC.

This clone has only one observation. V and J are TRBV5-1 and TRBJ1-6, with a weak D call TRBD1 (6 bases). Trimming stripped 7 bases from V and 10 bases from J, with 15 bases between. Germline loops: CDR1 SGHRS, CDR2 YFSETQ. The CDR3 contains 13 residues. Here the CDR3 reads CASGEEGDSPLHF. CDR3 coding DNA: TGCGCCAGCGGCGAAGAGGGGGACTCACCCCTCCACTTT. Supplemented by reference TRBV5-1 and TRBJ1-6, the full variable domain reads KAGVTQTPRYLIKTRGQQVTLSCSPISGHRSVSWYQQTPGQGLQFLFEYFSETQRNKGNFPGRFSGRQFSNSRSEMNVSTLELGDSALYLCASGEEGDSPLHFGNGTRLTVT.

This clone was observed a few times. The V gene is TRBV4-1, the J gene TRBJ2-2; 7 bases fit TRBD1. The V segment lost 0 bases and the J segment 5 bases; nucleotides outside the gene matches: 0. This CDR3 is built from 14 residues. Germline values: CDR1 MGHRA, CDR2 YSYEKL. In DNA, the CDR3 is TGCGCCAGCAGCCAAGAGACAGGGACCGGGGAGCTGTTTTTT. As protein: CASSQETGTGELFF.

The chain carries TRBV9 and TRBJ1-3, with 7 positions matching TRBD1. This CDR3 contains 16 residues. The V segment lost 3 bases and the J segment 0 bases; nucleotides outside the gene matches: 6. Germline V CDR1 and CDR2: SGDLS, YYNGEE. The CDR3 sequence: CASSAEQGRSGNTIYF. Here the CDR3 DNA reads TGTGCCAGCAGCGCGGAACAGGGGCGCTCTGGAAACACCATATATTTT.

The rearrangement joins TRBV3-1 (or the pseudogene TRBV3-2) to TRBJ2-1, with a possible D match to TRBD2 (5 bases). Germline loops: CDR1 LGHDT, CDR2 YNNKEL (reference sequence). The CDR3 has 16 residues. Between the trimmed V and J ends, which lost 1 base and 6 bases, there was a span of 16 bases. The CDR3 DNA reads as TGTGCCAGCAGCCAAGGGTCCCTAGCTTCTCTCAATGAGCAGTTCTTC. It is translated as CASSQGSLASLNEQFF.

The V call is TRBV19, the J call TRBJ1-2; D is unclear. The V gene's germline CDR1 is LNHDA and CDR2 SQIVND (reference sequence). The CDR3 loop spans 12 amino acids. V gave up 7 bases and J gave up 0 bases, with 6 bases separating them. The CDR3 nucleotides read TGTGCCAGTAAATCAGCTAACTATGGCTACACCTTC. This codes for CASKSANYGYTF.

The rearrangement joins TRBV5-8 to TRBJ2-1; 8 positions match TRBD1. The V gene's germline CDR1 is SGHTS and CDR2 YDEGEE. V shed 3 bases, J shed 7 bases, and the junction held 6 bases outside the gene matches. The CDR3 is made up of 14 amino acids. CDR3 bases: TGTGCCAGCAGCTCTGGACAGGGTTGGAATGAGCAGTTCTTC. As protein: CASSSGQGWNEQFF.

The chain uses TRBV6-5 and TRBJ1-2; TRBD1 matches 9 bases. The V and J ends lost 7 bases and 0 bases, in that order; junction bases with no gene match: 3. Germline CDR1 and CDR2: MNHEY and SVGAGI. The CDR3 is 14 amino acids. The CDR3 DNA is TGTGCCAGCAAAGGGACAGGGACTAACTATGGCTACACCTTC. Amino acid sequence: CASKGTGTNYGYTF.

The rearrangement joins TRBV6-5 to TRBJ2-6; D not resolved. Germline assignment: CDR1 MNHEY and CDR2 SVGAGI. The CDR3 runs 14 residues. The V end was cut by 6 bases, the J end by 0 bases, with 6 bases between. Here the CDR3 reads CASRRGSGANVLTF. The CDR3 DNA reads TGTGCCAGCAGGAGAGGCTCTGGGGCCAACGTCCTGACTTTC.

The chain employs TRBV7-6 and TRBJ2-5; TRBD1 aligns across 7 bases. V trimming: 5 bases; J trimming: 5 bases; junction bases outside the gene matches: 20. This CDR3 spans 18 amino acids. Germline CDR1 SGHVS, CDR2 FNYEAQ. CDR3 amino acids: CASSRPQAGGFLGETQYF. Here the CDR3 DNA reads TGTGCCAGCAGCCGCCCCCAGGCAGGGGGATTTTTAGGGGAGACCCAGTACTTC.

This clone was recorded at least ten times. The CDR3 region has the DNA TGTGCCAGTAGTATCCTCACTAGCGAAGATACGCAGTATTTT. Its protein product is CASSILTSEDTQYF. This chain uses TRBV19 with TRBJ2-3; 7 bases agree with TRBD2. Germline CDR1 LNHDA, CDR2 SQIVND (reference sequence). Trimming at V came to 3 bases and at J to 5 bases, leaving 5 bases not matched to a gene. The CDR3 is 14 amino acids.

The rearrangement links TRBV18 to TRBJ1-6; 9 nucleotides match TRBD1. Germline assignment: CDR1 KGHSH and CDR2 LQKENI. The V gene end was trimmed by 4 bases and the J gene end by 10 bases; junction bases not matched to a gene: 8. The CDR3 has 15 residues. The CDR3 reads CASSRATGGGSPLHF. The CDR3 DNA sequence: TGTGCCAGCTCACGCGCTACAGGGGGCGGGTCACCCCTCCACTTT.

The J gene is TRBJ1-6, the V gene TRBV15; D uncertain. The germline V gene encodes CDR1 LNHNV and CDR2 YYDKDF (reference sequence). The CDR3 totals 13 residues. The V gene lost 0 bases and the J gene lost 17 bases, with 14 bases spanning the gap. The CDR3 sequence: CATSRDPAALIHF. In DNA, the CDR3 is TGTGCCACCAGCAGAGATCCCGCGGCACTTATCCACTTT. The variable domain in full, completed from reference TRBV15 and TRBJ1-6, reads DAMVIQNPRYQVTQFGKPVTLSCSQTLNHNVMYWYQQKSSQAPKLLFHYYDKDFNNEADTPDNFQSRRPNTSFCFLDIRSPGLGDTAMYLCATSRDPAALIHFGNGTRLTVT.

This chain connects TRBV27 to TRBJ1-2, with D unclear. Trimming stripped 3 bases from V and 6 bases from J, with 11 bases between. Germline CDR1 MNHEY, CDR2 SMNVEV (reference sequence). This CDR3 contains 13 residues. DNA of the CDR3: TGTGCCAGCAGTTTGCCTAGATTCGATGGCTACACCTTC. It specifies CASSLPRFDGYTF.

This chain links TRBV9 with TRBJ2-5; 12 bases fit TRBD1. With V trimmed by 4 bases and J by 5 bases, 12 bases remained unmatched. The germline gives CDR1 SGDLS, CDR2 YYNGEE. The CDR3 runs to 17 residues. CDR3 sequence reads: CASSLQMGQGAWETQYF. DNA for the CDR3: TGTGCCAGCAGCCTCCAGATGGGACAGGGGGCATGGGAGACCCAGTACTTC.

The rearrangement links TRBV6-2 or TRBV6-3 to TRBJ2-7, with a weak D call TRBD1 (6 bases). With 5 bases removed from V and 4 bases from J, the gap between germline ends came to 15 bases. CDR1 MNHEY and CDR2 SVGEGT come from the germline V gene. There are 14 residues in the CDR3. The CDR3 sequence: CASSPGQNPYEQYF. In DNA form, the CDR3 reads TGTGCCAGCAGTCCGGGACAAAACCCTTACGAGCAGTACTTC.

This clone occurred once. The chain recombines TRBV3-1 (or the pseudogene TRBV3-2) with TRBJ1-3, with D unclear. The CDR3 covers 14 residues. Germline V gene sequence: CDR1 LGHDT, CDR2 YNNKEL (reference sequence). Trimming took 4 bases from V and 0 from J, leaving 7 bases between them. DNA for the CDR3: TGTGCCAGCAGCCCCACGGGCTCTGGAAACACCATATATTTT. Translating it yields CASSPTGSGNTIYF.

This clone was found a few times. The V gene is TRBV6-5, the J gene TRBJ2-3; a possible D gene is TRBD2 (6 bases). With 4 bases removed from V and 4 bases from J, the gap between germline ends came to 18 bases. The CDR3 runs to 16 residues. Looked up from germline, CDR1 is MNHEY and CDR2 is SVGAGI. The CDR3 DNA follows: TGTGCCAGCAGTTCCTACGCGGGCCTAGCGTCAGATACGCAGTATTTT. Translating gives CASSSYAGLASDTQYF.